What follows describes a single T cell receptor beta chain. This sample stems from a study of blood T cell repertoires in COVID-19. For the study at large: Italy, Spain and the United States were the sources of the convalescent and acute COVID-19 samples. PBMCs, B-cell-depleted T cells, or T cells provided the cDNA or gDNA that made up the material.

The CDR3 is 16 amino acids. Looked up from germline, CDR1 is LNHDA and CDR2 is SQIVND (reference sequence). Trimming left V 0 bases short and J 0 bases short, with 6 bases between. Enrolled through a virtual design, the participants were between 18 and 89 years of age and came from around 25 US areas. Resolution of symptoms, clearance, or two negative PCRs was present in recovered Cohort 3 donors. Sequenced by immunoSEQ multiplex PCR; TCRdb stores in-frame clones only, minus some. The sample lists 350,000 to 550,000 clones; roughly nine tenths were seen once. The V call is TRBV19, the J call TRBJ2-6; D unresolved. The sequence was collected from a man aged 25-45 years who had recovered from COVID-19. The sequenced sample was PBMCs or T cells enriched from blood (not recorded which). DNA of the CDR3: TGTGCCAGTAGTATAGATATCTACTCTGGGGCCAACGTCCTGACTTTC. Protein sequence: CASSIDIYSGANVLTF.